The source of this T cell receptor beta chain is a study of T cells in Graves' hyperthyroidism and ophthalmopathy. Turning to the study itself: Peripheral blood was acquired at first diagnosis, ahead of any therapy whatsoever.

A patient was excluded if there was uncontrolled infection, other autoimmune disease, pregnancy or lactation. The PBMCs had their origin in 7.5 to 10 ml of fresh peripheral blood. Germline-derived CDR1 and CDR2 are SGHTA and FQGNSA. Trimming took 7 bases from V and 3 from J; bases not matched to a gene: 16. The CDR3 runs 17 residues. This clonotype was observed many times. Amplification targeted TCR beta CDR3 regions from RNA transcripts. HTBI primers were the set used in a first-round RT-PCR of the TCR CDR3. TCRdb re-called the multiplex PCR reads through MiXCR, storing one row per CDR3 protein. The sample includes some 570,000 distinct CDR3 sequences, approximately 15% of them seen just once.

The chain is built from TRBV7-2 and TRBJ2-3; 7 positions agree with TRBD2. The source of this sequence is a woman aged 18-29 years with Graves' ophthalmopathy. Sequencing was carried out using blood. CDR3 protein: CASTPASGGMGTDTQYF. The CDR3 region has the DNA TGTGCCAGCACCCCAGCGTCGGGAGGAATGGGGACAGATACGCAGTATTTT. The variable domain in full, with the rest retrieved from reference TRBV7-2 and TRBJ2-3, is GAGVSQSPSNKVTEKGKDVELRCDPISGHTALYWYRQSLGQGLEFLIYFQGNSAPDKSGLPSDRFSAERTGGSVSTLTIQRTQQEDSAVYLCASTPASGGMGTDTQYFGPGTRLTVL.